This T cell receptor (beta chain) came from a study of cytomegalovirus exposure and HLA in healthy donors. The CDR3 totals 13 residues. V lost 2 bases to trimming and J lost 8 bases, with 10 bases between them. CDR1 is KGHSH, CDR2 LQKENI, per germline. Study-level findings and limits: Cytomegalovirus association was assigned to over 150 TCR beta chains. Later analysis identified several of the most significant clusters that appeared linked to common viral pathogens. Earlier analysis looked at TCR beta V segments, and most were productive about 87% or about 30% of the time.

Worth noting for this clone: Antigen specificity is unknown.

PCR was performed using 60 Vbeta and 13 Jbeta primers. The protocol was immunoSEQ multiplex PCR, while the TCRdb copy is restricted to in-frame clones and leaves out a portion. The sample gives over 85,000 clones, around 81% of which show up once; 4.5% to 5.5% is in the top ten. V and J are TRBV18 and TRBJ2-1; D might be TRBD2 (6 bases). This TCR came from a man aged 35 to 55 in good health and CMV-seropositive. Input material: PBMCs. The DNA of the CDR3 is TGTGCCAGCTCACCAATCGGGAGCGATGAGCAGTTCTTC. Encoded protein: CASSPIGSDEQFF.